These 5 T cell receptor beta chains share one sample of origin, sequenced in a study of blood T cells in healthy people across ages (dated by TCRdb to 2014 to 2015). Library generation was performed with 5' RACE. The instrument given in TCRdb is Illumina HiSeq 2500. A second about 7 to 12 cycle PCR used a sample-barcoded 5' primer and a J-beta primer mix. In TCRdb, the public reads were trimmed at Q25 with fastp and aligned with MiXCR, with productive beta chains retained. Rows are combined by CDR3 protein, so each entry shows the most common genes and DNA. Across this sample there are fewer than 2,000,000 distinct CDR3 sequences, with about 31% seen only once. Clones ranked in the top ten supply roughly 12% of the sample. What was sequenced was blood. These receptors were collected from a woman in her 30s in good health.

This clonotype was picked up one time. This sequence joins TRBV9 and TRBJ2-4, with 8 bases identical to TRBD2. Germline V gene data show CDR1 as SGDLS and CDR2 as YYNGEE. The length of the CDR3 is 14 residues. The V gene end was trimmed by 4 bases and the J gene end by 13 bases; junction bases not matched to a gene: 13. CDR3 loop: CASSPQAGVEQQYF. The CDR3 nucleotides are TGTGCCAGCAGCCCCCAAGCGGGAGTCGAGCAGCAGTACTTC.

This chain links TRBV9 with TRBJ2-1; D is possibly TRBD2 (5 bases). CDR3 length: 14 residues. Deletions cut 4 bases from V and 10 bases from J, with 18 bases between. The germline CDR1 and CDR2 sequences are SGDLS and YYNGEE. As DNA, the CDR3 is TGTGCCAGCAGCTTGCAAGAGGGCCCCAGAGAGCAGTTCTTC. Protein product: CASSLQEGPREQFF. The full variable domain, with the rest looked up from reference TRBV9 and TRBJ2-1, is DSGVTQTPKHLITATGQRVTLRCSPRSGDLSVYWYQQSLDQGLQFLIQYYNGEERAKGNILERFSAQQFPDLHSELNLSSLELGDSALYFCASSLQEGPREQFFGPGTRLTVL.

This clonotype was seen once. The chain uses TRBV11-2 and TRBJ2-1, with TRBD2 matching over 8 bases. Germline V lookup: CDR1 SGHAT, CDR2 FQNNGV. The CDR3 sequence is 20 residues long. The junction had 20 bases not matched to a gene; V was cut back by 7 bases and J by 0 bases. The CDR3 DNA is TGTGCCAGCAACGCTAGGGGGGCGACTAGCGTATTTAGCTCCTACAATGAGCAGTTCTTC. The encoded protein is CASNARGATSVFSSYNEQFF.

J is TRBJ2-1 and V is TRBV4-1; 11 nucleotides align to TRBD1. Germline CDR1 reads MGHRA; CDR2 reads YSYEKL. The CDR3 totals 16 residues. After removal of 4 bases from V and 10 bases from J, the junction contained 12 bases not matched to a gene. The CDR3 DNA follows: TGCGCCAGCAGCCTCTTAGGTGGACAGGGGGCCCAAGAGCAGTTCTTC. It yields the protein CASSLLGGQGAQEQFF.

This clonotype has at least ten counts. The CDR3 is CASSDPSSAQETQYF. Written as DNA, the CDR3 is TGTGCCAGCAGTGACCCTTCTAGCGCCCAAGAGACCCAGTACTTC. The chain joins TRBV27 to TRBJ2-5; perhaps TRBD2 as D (6 bases). CDR1 is MNHEY, CDR2 SMNVEV, per germline (reference sequence). V was cut by 5 bases and J by 1 base, with 14 bases left in between. The CDR3 spans 15 residues.